Shown below are 22 T cell receptor beta chains from a single sample sequenced in a study of molecular identifiers for immune sequencing clone quantification. TCRdb reanalysed the PCR reads using MiXCR and keeps one entry per CDR3 protein. Of roughly 320,000 distinct CDR3 sequences listed, roughly 24% were seen once; the top ten hold 0.65% to 0.75%. Material: naive CD8+ T cells from blood, with Jurkat cell RNA spiked in. As to subset: FACS-sorted CD8+CD4-CCR7+CD45RA+ naive T cells. These receptors all come from a human donor in good health. Some libraries in this study had Jurkat cell RNA spiked in.

This chain links TRBV5-1 with TRBJ2-5, with 9 bases that match TRBD1. The ends lost 3 bases at V and 1 base at J; junction bases unmatched: 7. Per germline, CDR1 SGHRS and CDR2 YFSETQ. The CDR3 sequence is 16 residues long. The CDR3 sequence is CASSSPGQGRQETQYF. The CDR3 nucleotides read TGCGCCAGCAGCTCCCCCGGACAGGGGCGCCAAGAGACCCAGTACTTC.

The chain couples TRBV20-1 to TRBJ2-5, with D perhaps matching TRBD2 (5 bases). Germline CDR1 reads DFQATT; CDR2 reads SNEGSKA (reference sequence). V was cut by 6 bases and J by 1 base, with 18 bases left in between. The CDR3 is 15 amino acids. CDR3 DNA sequence: TGCAGTGCCGAGCGAGAGGGCAGGACCCAAGAGACCCAGTACTTC. Translation: CSAEREGRTQETQYF.

This clonotype was picked up a small number of times. The genes are TRBV7-2 and TRBJ2-7; D unclear. The CDR3 is 13 amino acids. Trimming took 3 bases from V and 9 from J, leaving 15 bases between them. CDR1 SGHTA and CDR2 FQGNSA come from the germline V gene. DNA of the CDR3: TGTGCCAGCAGCTTGGACCCATTGAAGGTGCAGTACTTC. Its protein product is CASSLDPLKVQYF.

This clonotype was recorded once. This clone may be a read error of a much larger clone one base away. V gene TRBV20-1 combines with J gene TRBJ2-2, with D perhaps matching TRBD2 (5 bases). In germline, CDR1 is DFQATT, CDR2 SNEGSKA (reference sequence). CDR3 length equals 15 residues. In DNA form, the CDR3 reads TGCGGTGCTAGAGTCGCACGGGGATACACCGGGGAGCTGTTTTTT. It is translated as CGARVARGYTGELFF.

Only a few counts were recorded for this clonotype. The rearrangement links TRBV12-3 or TRBV12-4 to TRBJ2-3, with 8 bases lining up with TRBD1. The J segment lost 0 bases and the V segment lost 5 bases, leaving 4 bases of the junction unmatched. The CDR3 runs 15 residues. CDR3 DNA: TGTGCCAGCAGTCCGACAGGGGTTAGCACAGATACGCAGTATTTT. Translating gives CASSPTGVSTDTQYF.

The chain has TRBV30 and TRBJ2-7; no definite D call. Germline V lookup: CDR1 GTSNPN, CDR2 SVGIG (reference sequence). The CDR3 is made up of 13 amino acids. V was pared by 3 bases and J by 3 bases, with 12 bases between. CDR3 DNA sequence: TGTGCCTGGAGCCCTTTCTTGGACTACGAGCAGTACTTC. Translation: CAWSPFLDYEQYF.

This clonotype was observed at least ten times. The genes are TRBV4-1 and TRBJ2-5; TRBD1 matches at 8 bases. CDR1 and CDR2 from the germline V gene are MGHRA and YSYEKL. The CDR3 is 15 residues long. Losses at the gene ends were 5 bases for V and 4 bases for J; bases not matched to a gene: 9. CDR3 residues: CASSSSRGTGETQYF. The CDR3 DNA is TGCGCCAGCAGCTCTTCTCGTGGGACAGGAGAGACCCAGTACTTC.

The chain joins TRBV6-2 or TRBV6-3 to TRBJ2-5; 8 bases map to TRBD1. Germline CDR1 and CDR2: MNHEY and SVGEGT. The CDR3 is made up of 15 amino acids. With 5 bases clipped from V and 0 bases from J, the junction kept 5 bases outside the gene matches. The CDR3 nucleotides read TGTGCCAGCAGTCCAACAGGGGGGTACCAAGAGACCCAGTACTTC. Its protein is CASSPTGGYQETQYF.

Notes on this clonotype: Compared with germline, one end of the junction differs, possibly owing to a read error. The chain recombines TRBV2 with TRBJ2-5, with 9 bases that match TRBD2. The germline V gene has CDR1 SNHLY and CDR2 FYNNEI. The CDR3 contains 14 residues. The CDR3 sequence: CASRARLAAAPPSF. The CDR3 nucleotides are TGTGCCAGCAGGGCCCGACTAGCGGCAGCGCCCCCGTCCTTC.

This clonotype was recorded at least ten times. This chain connects TRBV19 to TRBJ2-6; possible D gene TRBD1, 7 bases. Germline V gives CDR1 LNHDA, CDR2 SQIVND (reference sequence). This CDR3 region has 17 residues. V was shortened by 4 bases and J by 2 bases, with 15 bases between the two germline ends. In DNA, the CDR3 is TGTGCCAGTAGTAGGCCAGGGGGGAATCCTGGGGCCAACGTCCTGACTTTC. This gives the protein CASSRPGGNPGANVLTF.

V gene TRBV19 combines with J gene TRBJ2-7; the D is unclear. With 1 base removed from V and 1 base from J, the gap between germline ends came to 5 bases. Germline-derived CDR1 and CDR2 are LNHDA and SQIVND (reference sequence). This CDR3 has 13 residues. CDR3 in DNA: TGTGCCAGTAGTATAGTCGAGTCCTACGAGCAGTACTTC. Translation gives CASSIVESYEQYF.

The chain couples TRBV4-1 to TRBJ2-2; D unresolved. The V end was cut by 3 bases, the J end by 1 base, with 6 bases between. The CDR3 is made up of 14 amino acids. CDR1 MGHRA and CDR2 YSYEKL come from the germline V gene. The CDR3 is CASSHPQNTGELFF. The CDR3 DNA reads as TGCGCCAGCAGCCACCCACAGAACACCGGGGAGCTGTTTTTT.

This clonotype has only a few counts. The V gene is TRBV19, the J gene TRBJ2-1; 7 bases line up with TRBD2. The CDR3 extends over 15 amino acids. From germline, CDR1 is LNHDA and CDR2 SQIVND (reference sequence). V was pared by 1 base and J by 9 bases, with 9 bases of the junction left unmatched. CDR3 bases: TGTGCCAGTAGTATAGCTTCGCGGGGGAAAGGTGAGCAGTTCTTC. Its protein is CASSIASRGKGEQFF.

This clonotype was observed at least ten times. The rearrangement uses TRBV28 and TRBJ1-1, with 9 positions matching TRBD1. In germline, CDR1 is MDHEN, CDR2 SYDVKM. V dropped 3 bases and J dropped 1; count of bases not matched to a gene: 9. The CDR3 totals 17 residues. CDR3 nucleotide sequence: TGTGCCAGCAGTTTGTCGGGACAGGGTGAGGGGAACACTGAAGCTTTCTTT. It is translated as CASSLSGQGEGNTEAFF.

This clonotype was seen ten or more times. V gene TRBV9 combines with J gene TRBJ1-1; D is unresolved. CDR3 length equals 13 residues. The germline gives CDR1 SGDLS, CDR2 YYNGEE. V gave up 2 bases and J gave up 4 bases, with 9 bases separating them. CDR3 sequence: CASSVGGITEAFF. CDR3 nucleotide sequence: TGTGCCAGCAGCGTTGGTGGGATCACTGAAGCTTTCTTT.

Notes on this clonotype: A much larger clone sits a single nucleotide away, making a read error possible. The rearrangement uses TRBV29-1 and TRBJ2-5; D is undetermined. Germline V CDR1 and CDR2: SQVTM, ANQGSEA. CDR3 length: 15 residues. With 4 bases removed from V and 3 bases from J, the gap between germline ends came to 18 bases. CDR3 DNA: TGCAGCGTTGCCGGTTCCACAAGGCAGGAAGAGACCCAGTACTTC. It codes for CSVAGSTRQEETQYF.

In its sample, this clonotype was seen a few times. The V and J genes are TRBV14 and TRBJ2-7; D is possibly TRBD1 (6 bases). The CDR3 is 15 amino acids. V gave up 6 bases and J gave up 1 base, with 16 bases separating them. Per the germline V gene, CDR1 is SGHDN and CDR2 is FVKESK. The CDR3 DNA follows: TGTGCCAGCAGTCCACAGAACAGGGTGTCCTACGAGCAGTACTTC. Amino acid sequence: CASSPQNRVSYEQYF. Full variable domain (rest looked up from reference TRBV14 and TRBJ2-7): EAGVTQFPSHSVIEKGQTVTLRCDPISGHDNLYWYRRVMGKEIKFLLHFVKESKQDESGMPNNRFLAERTGGTYSTLKVQPAELEDSGVYFCASSPQNRVSYEQYFGPGTRLTVT.

At least ten counts were recorded for this clonotype. The chain uses TRBV5-6 and TRBJ2-7; D uncertain. Trimming removed 4 bases at V and 3 bases at J, with 11 bases between. The CDR3 is made up of 13 amino acids. Germline values: CDR1 SGHDT, CDR2 YYEEEE. This CDR3 reads CASSLRQSYEQYF. In DNA form, the CDR3 reads TGTGCCAGCAGCCTTCGACAAAGCTACGAGCAGTACTTC.

The count of this clonotype is one. The conserved phenylalanine or tryptophan is not found at the CDR3 terminus, so this likely reflects a read error. CDR3 DNA sequence: TGCGCCAGCAGCCAAGAGGCTAGCGCAATACAAGAGACCCAGTACTCC. Translating it yields CASSQEASAIQETQYS. V is TRBV4-3 and J is TRBJ2-5; weak D call: TRBD2 (6 bases). Germline CDR1 LGHNA, CDR2 YSLEER. This CDR3 contains 16 residues. The V gene lost 0 bases and the J gene lost 2 bases, with 13 bases spanning the gap.

This chain uses TRBV7-9 with TRBJ1-2; weak D call: TRBD1 (6 bases). CDR1 is SEHNR and CDR2 is FQNEAQ in the germline V gene (reference sequence). The CDR3 totals 18 residues. Trimming pared 4 bases from V and 0 bases from J, leaving 21 bases between. This CDR3 is CASSSTLLGQNSNYGYTF. The CDR3 region has the DNA TGTGCCAGCAGCTCCACCCTTTTGGGACAAAACTCTAACTATGGCTACACCTTC.

This clonotype came up many times. The V call is TRBV6-2 or TRBV6-3, the J call TRBJ2-7; TRBD1 matches 7 bases. CDR1 is MNHEY and CDR2 is SVGEGT in the germline V gene. This CDR3 has 14 residues. The V and J ends lost 7 bases and 3 bases, in that order; junction bases with no gene match: 9. The CDR3, as DNA: TGTGCCAGCAACCCGAGGGGGCGATTCTACGAGCAGTACTTC. This gives the protein CASNPRGRFYEQYF.

This clonotype was counted ten times or more. The rearrangement uses TRBV7-9 and TRBJ2-3, with 10 bases that match TRBD2. Trimming at V came to 5 bases and at J to 2 bases, leaving 7 bases not matched to a gene. CDR3 length: 16 residues. CDR1 is SEHNR and CDR2 is FQNEAQ in the germline V gene (reference sequence). Here the CDR3 DNA reads TGTGCCAGCAGCCGGACTAGCGGTCTTCTCACAGATACGCAGTATTTT. It translates to CASSRTSGLLTDTQYF.